These 2 T cell receptor beta chains came from one sample sequenced in a study of T cells in Graves' hyperthyroidism and ophthalmopathy. Amplified regions were TCR beta CDR3 sequences from RNA transcripts. A first-round RT-PCR of the TCR CDR3 used the HTBI primer set. TCRdb re-called the multiplex PCR reads through MiXCR, storing one row per CDR3 protein. Of about 180,000 distinct CDR3 sequences listed, 9.4% are singletons. Input material: blood. The receptors derive from a woman aged 18-29 years with Graves' hyperthyroidism that later progressed to Graves' ophthalmopathy.

The chain links TRBV7-9 to TRBJ2-2; no reliable D call. The CDR3 is 16 amino acids. V lost 7 bases and J 2 bases, leaving 17 bases between the germline ends. Germline CDR1 is SEHNR and CDR2 is FQNEAQ (reference sequence). This CDR3 reads CASISRRSANTGELFF. The CDR3 region has the DNA TGTGCCAGCATCTCCCGACGGTCAGCCAACACCGGGGAGCTGTTTTTT.

This clonotype was found many times. The genes are TRBV2 and TRBJ2-1; 10 bases match TRBD1. CDR1 SNHLY and CDR2 FYNNEI come from the germline V gene. Trimming cost V 2 bases and J 9 bases; bases outside gene matches: 10. This CDR3 has 16 amino acids. CDR3 residues: CASSEQTGGSFGEQFF. In nucleotides, the CDR3 is TGTGCCAGCAGTGAACAGACAGGGGGCTCGTTCGGTGAGCAGTTCTTC.